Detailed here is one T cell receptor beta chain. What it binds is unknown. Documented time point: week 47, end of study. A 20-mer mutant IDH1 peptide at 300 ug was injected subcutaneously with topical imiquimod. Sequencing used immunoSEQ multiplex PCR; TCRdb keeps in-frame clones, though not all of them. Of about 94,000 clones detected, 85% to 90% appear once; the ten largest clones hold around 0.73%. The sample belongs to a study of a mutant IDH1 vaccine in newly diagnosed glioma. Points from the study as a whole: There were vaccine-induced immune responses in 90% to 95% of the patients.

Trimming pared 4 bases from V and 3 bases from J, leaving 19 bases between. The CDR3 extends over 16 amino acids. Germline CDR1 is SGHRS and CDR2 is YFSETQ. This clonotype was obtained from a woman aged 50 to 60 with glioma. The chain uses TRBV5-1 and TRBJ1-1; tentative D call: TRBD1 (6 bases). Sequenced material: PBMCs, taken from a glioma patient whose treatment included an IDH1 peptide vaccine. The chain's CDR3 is CASSRRGAGKDTEAFF. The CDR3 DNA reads TGCGCCAGCAGCCGGAGGGGGGCGGGAAAGGACACTGAAGCTTTCTTT.